The 32 T cell receptor beta chains presented below share a single source sample, sequenced in a study of CD8 T cells in Susac syndrome. A quantity of about 0.5 to 1 ug RNA underwent reverse transcription using random hexamers. TCRdb processed the immunoSEQ multiplex PCR reads anew with MiXCR; each CDR3 protein has one entry. The data hold 95,000 to 150,000 distinct CDR3 sequences, with around 94% observed a single time. Material for sequencing was CD8+ T cells from PBMCs. These receptors came from a human donor with Susac syndrome.

This clonotype has just a few counts. The J gene is TRBJ1-3, the V gene TRBV7-2; no firm D call. Deletions cut 0 bases from V and 2 bases from J, with 14 bases between. Germline V gene sequence: CDR1 SGHTA, CDR2 FQGNSA. The CDR3 runs to 17 residues. CDR3 coding DNA: TGTGCCAGCAGCTTAGCGTCGGAGGGTCTCCCTGGAAACACCATATATTTT. It codes for CASSLASEGLPGNTIYF.

DNA for the CDR3: TGCAGCGTTGAGCACTCAAGGACCCGTCGGGGGGCGCCTTGGGAGACCCAGTACTTC. Its translation: CSVEHSRTRRGAPWETQYF. J is TRBJ2-5 and V is TRBV29-1, with D possibly TRBD2 on 7 matching bases. Deletions cut 3 bases from V and 5 bases from J, with 31 bases between. Germline lookup yields CDR1 SQVTM and CDR2 ANQGSEA. The CDR3 extends over 19 amino acids.

The chain combines TRBV11-2 with TRBJ2-5; no clear D gene. The CDR3 is 11 amino acids. The V gene's germline CDR1 is SGHAT and CDR2 FQNNGV. Trimming removed 0 bases at V and 7 bases at J, with 3 bases between. CDR3 nucleotide sequence: TGTGCCAGCAGCTTAGAGCCGACCCAGTACTTC. It yields the protein CASSLEPTQYF.

The chain recombines TRBV4-3 with TRBJ2-6; D is undetermined. The CDR3 covers 15 residues. Trimming removed 5 bases at V and 2 bases at J, with 10 bases between. Germline CDR1 and CDR2: LGHNA and YSLEER. This chain's CDR3 is CASSSLLTGANVLTF. DNA of the CDR3: TGCGCCAGCAGCTCCTTACTGACTGGGGCCAACGTCCTGACTTTC.

The CDR3 spells CASRATSGGNYEQYF. The DNA for the CDR3 is TGTGCCAGCAGAGCGACTAGCGGGGGTAACTACGAGCAGTACTTC. The chain employs TRBV11-2 and TRBJ2-7; 12 nucleotides agree with TRBD2. The CDR3 runs to 15 residues. The V segment lost 6 bases and the J segment 3 bases; nucleotides outside the gene matches: 6. CDR1 is SGHAT and CDR2 is FQNNGV in the germline V gene.

This chain uses TRBV29-1 with TRBJ2-7; possibly TRBD2 for D (6 bases). The CDR3 is 14 residues long. The V end lost 6 bases, the J end lost 3 bases, and 18 bases lay between the germline ends. CDR1 and CDR2 (germline): SQVTM, ANQGSEA. CDR3 DNA: TGCAGCGTGTTGGGGGGAGAGGGGAGCTACGAGCAGTACTTC. This codes for CSVLGGEGSYEQYF.

The genes are TRBV9 and TRBJ2-1; 9 positions agree with TRBD2. Germline assignment: CDR1 SGDLS and CDR2 YYNGEE. Losses at the gene ends were 3 bases for V and 3 bases for J; bases not matched to a gene: 4. CDR3 length: 15 residues. The CDR3 coding sequence is TGTGCCAGCAGCGCTAGCGGGGCCCTCTACAATGAGCAGTTCTTC. It is translated as CASSASGALYNEQFF.

The rearrangement links TRBV29-1 to TRBJ1-2; 11 bases fit TRBD1. The CDR3 has 14 amino acids. Trimming removed 8 bases from V and 5 bases from J; junction bases left unmatched: 10. CDR1 is SQVTM, CDR2 ANQGSEA, per germline. CDR3 in DNA: TGCAGCTCGACAGGAGGACAGGGGGCTTATGGCTACACCTTC. It yields the protein CSSTGGQGAYGYTF.

The V call is TRBV9, the J call TRBJ1-1; weak D call: TRBD1 (5 bases). V was trimmed by 2 bases and J by 4 bases, leaving 12 bases between them. CDR3 size: 14 residues. Germline V gene sequence: CDR1 SGDLS, CDR2 YYNGEE. This chain's CDR3 is CASSVVRDGTEAFF. In DNA form, the CDR3 reads TGTGCCAGCAGCGTGGTCAGGGACGGCACTGAAGCTTTCTTT. Variable domain in full (rest from reference TRBV9 and TRBJ1-1): DSGVTQTPKHLITATGQRVTLRCSPRSGDLSVYWYQQSLDQGLQFLIQYYNGEERAKGNILERFSAQQFPDLHSELNLSSLELGDSALYFCASSVVRDGTEAFFGQGTRLTVV.

The chain has TRBV9 and TRBJ2-5; no clear D. From germline, CDR1 is SGDLS and CDR2 YYNGEE. Trimming left V 2 bases short and J 4 bases short, with 18 bases between. This CDR3 has 16 residues. The CDR3 sequence: CASSVSAVAYAETQYF. Written as DNA, the CDR3 is TGTGCCAGCAGCGTCTCCGCCGTGGCCTATGCAGAGACCCAGTACTTC.

The rearrangement joins TRBV5-1 to TRBJ1-2, with a possible D match to TRBD1 (6 bases). Germline loops: CDR1 SGHRS, CDR2 YFSETQ. The CDR3 consists of 15 residues. Trimming pared 0 bases from V and 3 bases from J, leaving 12 bases between. CDR3: CASSLEGGGDYGYTF. The CDR3 nucleotides read TGCGCCAGCAGCTTGGAAGGCGGGGGCGACTATGGCTACACCTTC. The variable domain in full, with the rest retrieved from reference TRBV5-1 and TRBJ1-2, is KAGVTQTPRYLIKTRGQQVTLSCSPISGHRSVSWYQQTPGQGLQFLFEYFSETQRNKGNFPGRFSGRQFSNSRSEMNVSTLELGDSALYLCASSLEGGGDYGYTFGSGTRLTVV.

This chain uses TRBV12-3 or TRBV12-4 with TRBJ1-2; D is perhaps TRBD1 (5 bases). Trimming left V 6 bases short and J 4 bases short, with 15 bases between. This CDR3 has 14 residues. CDR3 sequence (DNA): TGTGCCAGCAGACCCACAGGAAACGCCTATGGCTACACCTTC. Amino acids: CASRPTGNAYGYTF.

This sequence joins TRBV3-1 and TRBJ2-2; D remains ambiguous. Germline CDR1 LGHDT, CDR2 YNNKEL (reference sequence). The length of the CDR3 is 13 residues. V lost 7 bases and J lost 7, with 13 bases in between. The CDR3: CASTGRADGELFF. For the CDR3, the DNA is TGTGCCAGCACCGGACGCGCCGACGGGGAGCTGTTTTTT.

This CDR3 reads CASSWDSAAVDTQYF. The CDR3 coding sequence is TGTGCCAGCAGTTGGGACAGTGCTGCGGTAGATACGCAGTATTTT. The chain couples TRBV6-5 to TRBJ2-3; 7 positions match TRBD1. The length of the CDR3 is 15 residues. The J segment lost 5 bases and the V segment lost 4 bases, leaving 9 bases of the junction unmatched. Germline-derived CDR1 and CDR2 are MNHEY and SVGAGI.

The chain recombines TRBV7-8 with TRBJ2-3, with D hard to call. The V end lost 1 base, the J end lost 2 bases, and 10 bases lay between the germline ends. Germline CDR1 SGHVS, CDR2 FQNEAQ. This CDR3 contains 15 residues. The CDR3 protein is CASSLVTLHTDTQYF. The CDR3 DNA reads as TGTGCCAGCAGCTTAGTTACACTTCACACAGATACGCAGTATTTT.

This clonotype was observed a single time. The chain carries TRBV4-1 and TRBJ2-1; 9 positions match TRBD2. Trimming at V came to 4 bases and at J to 4 bases, leaving 11 bases not matched to a gene. Germline CDR1 is MGHRA and CDR2 is YSYEKL. The CDR3 has 17 residues. In DNA form, the CDR3 reads TGCGCCAGCAGCCTCCTTGTTCGGCGGGGGGGGTACAATGAGCAGTTCTTC. Protein product: CASSLLVRRGGYNEQFF.

The chain couples TRBV11-2 to TRBJ2-7; TRBD1 is a possible D gene (5 bases). V lost 0 bases and J 2 bases, leaving 17 bases between the germline ends. Per germline, CDR1 SGHAT and CDR2 FQNNGV. This CDR3 spans 17 amino acids. The DNA of the CDR3 is TGTGCCAGCAGCTTAGATCCCTTTAGGGGCCCAGCCTACGAGCAGTACTTC. Residues: CASSLDPFRGPAYEQYF. Looking up the rest from reference TRBV11-2 and TRBJ2-7 gives the full variable domain: EAGVAQSPRYKIIEKRQSVAFWCNPISGHATLYWYQQILGQGPKLLIQFQNNGVVDDSQLPKDRFSAERLKGVDSTLKIQPAKLEDSAVYLCASSLDPFRGPAYEQYFGPGTRLTVT.

The chain joins TRBV12-3 or TRBV12-4 to TRBJ2-1; D uncertain. The CDR3 is made up of 14 amino acids. With 1 base removed from V and 8 bases from J, the gap between germline ends came to 12 bases. The CDR3 reads CASSLGFLADEQFF. The CDR3 DNA reads TGTGCCAGCAGTTTAGGTTTCCTTGCGGATGAGCAGTTCTTC.

This clonotype has more than one count but fewer than ten. This rearrangement joins TRBV6-4 to TRBJ2-1; 9 positions agree with TRBD2. The trim removed 8 bases at V and 3 bases at J, leaving 5 bases unmatched. Germline CDR1 is MRHNA and CDR2 is SNTAGT. This CDR3 spans 14 amino acids. The CDR3 DNA sequence: TGTGCCAGCTCCTCGCGGGGGGGCTACAATGAGCAGTTCTTC. Amino acids: CASSSRGGYNEQFF.

The rearrangement uses TRBV5-5 and TRBJ1-2; D may be TRBD1 (6 bases). From germline, CDR1 is SGHKS and CDR2 YYEKEE (reference sequence). The CDR3 is made up of 15 amino acids. V was trimmed by 1 base and J by 3 bases, leaving 13 bases between them. The CDR3 sequence: CASSLMEGDYYGYTF. The CDR3 nucleotides read TGTGCCAGCAGCTTGATGGAGGGGGATTACTATGGCTACACCTTC.

This clonotype was observed once. The chain combines TRBV15 with TRBJ2-7; possibly TRBD2 for D (6 bases). The CDR3 has 15 amino acids. Between the trimmed V and J ends, which lost 9 bases and 0 bases, there was a span of 18 bases. CDR1 is LNHNV, CDR2 YYDKDF, per germline (reference sequence). The CDR3 is CATSLLASSSYEQYF. In DNA form, the CDR3 reads TGTGCCACTTCCCTACTAGCCTCAAGCTCCTACGAGCAGTACTTC.

The V and J genes are TRBV20-1 and TRBJ2-1; 9 bases fit TRBD2. Germline V gene lookup returns CDR1 DFQATT and CDR2 SNEGSKA (reference sequence). The CDR3 is 15 amino acids. Losses at the gene ends were 6 bases for V and 2 bases for J; bases not matched to a gene: 8. Here the CDR3 reads CSALQTSGAYNEQFF. In nucleotides, the CDR3 is TGCAGTGCATTACAGACTAGCGGTGCCTACAATGAGCAGTTCTTC.

This chain connects TRBV4-2 to TRBJ1-3; D gene ambiguous. The CDR3 runs 16 residues. The V gene lost 2 bases and the J gene lost 0 bases, with 11 bases spanning the gap. CDR1 LGHNA and CDR2 YNFKEQ come from the germline V gene. The CDR3 DNA reads as TGTGCCAGCAGCCAACCACCTGAGAGCTCTGGAAACACCATATATTTT. It translates to CASSQPPESSGNTIYF.

This sequence joins TRBV6-6 and TRBJ2-1; 9 bases match TRBD2. V gave up 6 bases and J gave up 3 bases; unmatched junction bases: 6. The V gene's germline CDR1 is MNHNY and CDR2 SVGAGI (reference sequence). The CDR3 has 15 amino acids. Here the CDR3 DNA reads TGTGCCAGCAGCGATGCGGGGGGGCGCTACAATGAGCAGTTCTTC. Translated, it gives CASSDAGGRYNEQFF.

This clonotype was seen once. Here the CDR3 reads CASSLLAQGNEQFF. CDR3 DNA sequence: TGTGCCAGCAGTTTGTTAGCCCAGGGTAATGAGCAGTTCTTC. The chain uses TRBV12-3 or TRBV12-4 and TRBJ2-1; D perhaps matches TRBD1 (5 bases). V was pared by 3 bases and J by 7 bases, with 13 bases between. This CDR3 contains 14 residues.

The genes are TRBV14 and TRBJ2-7; D not certain. The CDR3 is 12 residues long. Germline assignment: CDR1 SGHDN and CDR2 FVKESK. Trimming took off 1 base at V and 9 bases at J, with 10 bases between the two ends. The CDR3 sequence: CASSQGPPGQYF. The CDR3 region has the DNA TGTGCCAGCAGCCAAGGCCCCCCGGGGCAGTACTTC.

The chain links TRBV5-1 to TRBJ2-3, with D unresolved. CDR1 is SGHRS, CDR2 YFSETQ, per germline. V shed 0 bases and J shed 2 bases, with 16 bases lying between them. This CDR3 is built from 17 residues. The CDR3 protein is CASSLEVRRILTDTQYF. Here the CDR3 DNA reads TGCGCCAGCAGCTTGGAGGTGCGTAGGATCCTCACAGATACGCAGTATTTT.

In this sample, this clonotype turned up once. The chain has TRBV7-9 and TRBJ1-2; possible D gene TRBD1, 6 bases. This CDR3 is 14 amino acids long. Germline-derived CDR1 and CDR2 are SEHNR and FQNEAQ (reference sequence). V was shortened by 6 bases and J by 0 bases, with 11 bases between the two germline ends. The chain's CDR3 is CASSFGTSNYGYTF. The DNA of the CDR3 is TGTGCCAGCAGTTTCGGGACATCTAACTATGGCTACACCTTC.

The chain links TRBV30 to TRBJ2-2, with D perhaps matching TRBD2 (6 bases). The germline V gene has CDR1 GTSNPN and CDR2 SVGIG (reference sequence). The CDR3 is 13 amino acids. Trimming cost V 2 bases and J 4 bases, with 8 bases left between them. The CDR3 region has the DNA TGTGCCTGGAGTCGGGAGCTCACCGGGGAGCTGTTTTTT. Translation: CAWSRELTGELFF.

The chain combines TRBV20-1 with TRBJ2-7; D might be TRBD1 (5 bases). CDR3 length: 14 amino acids. Germline CDR1 reads DFQATT; CDR2 reads SNEGSKA (reference sequence). V was clipped by 0 bases and J by 1 base, with 10 bases between them. CDR3 sequence: CSARDTGFSYEQYF. CDR3 DNA sequence: TGCAGTGCTAGAGATACAGGATTTTCCTACGAGCAGTACTTC.

This clonotype was recorded only once. The rearrangement joins TRBV7-2 to TRBJ1-2; D gene uncertain. The V end lost 5 bases, the J end lost 3 bases, and 13 bases lay between the germline ends. Per germline, CDR1 SGHTA and CDR2 FQGNSA. This CDR3 has 14 amino acids. As DNA, the CDR3 is TGTGCCAGCAGCCCTCGTCGGACGGACTATGGCTACACCTTC. It encodes CASSPRRTDYGYTF.

The rearrangement links TRBV16 to TRBJ1-2, with D possibly being TRBD1 (6 bases). From germline, CDR1 is KGHSY and CDR2 FQNENV. This CDR3 has 14 residues. V lost 0 bases, J lost 3 bases, and 8 bases lay in between. In DNA, the CDR3 is TGTGCCAGCAGCCAATCCACAGGGTACTATGGCTACACCTTC. Protein product: CASSQSTGYYGYTF.